The 27 T cell receptor beta chains presented below share a single source sample, sequenced in a study of beta chain features in type 1 diabetes listed by TCRdb under 2018. What these receptors recognize is not known. Receptors were amplified or captured by the immunoSEQ multiplex PCR assay. The High Capacity cDNA Reverse Transcription Kit was used to reverse transcribe all of the isolated RNA, meaning that expressed TCRB transcripts were what got sequenced. In its TCRdb copy, this immuneACCESS table keeps in-frame sequences only and misses some clones. Where compared with another copy, unresolved V genes explain less than half of these, and the others have no known cause. Within this sample are fewer than 350,000 clones, with roughly 15% of them counted one time only. The ten largest clones capture approximately 0.015% of the sample. The study at large found these results: A moderate but significant shortening of TCRB CDR3 length was observed in type 1 diabetes patients in all four CD4+ subsets.

What was sequenced was naive CD4+ T cells from blood. This specimen's cell subset or site label, interpreted: true naive CD4+ T cells. The origin of the receptors is a man aged 18 to 29 with type 1 diabetes.

This clone was counted between two and nine times. V and J are TRBV28 and TRBJ2-5, with D perhaps TRBD2 (7 bases). CDR3 length equals 13 residues. CDR1 MDHEN and CDR2 SYDVKM come from the germline V gene. Between the trimmed V and J ends, which lost 7 bases and 4 bases, there was a span of 13 bases. The CDR3 DNA reads TGTGCCAGCACCCTAGGGGGGGGAGAGACCCAGTACTTC. Amino acid sequence: CASTLGGGETQYF.

This chain joins TRBV5-1 and TRBJ2-1; D ambiguous. The CDR3 consists of 15 residues. The ends were cut back, 0 bases at V and 3 bases at J, with 10 bases in the middle. Germline CDR1 and CDR2: SGHRS and YFSETQ. The DNA for the CDR3 is TGCGCCAGCAGCTTGGCCGGTGCCGACTACAATGAGCAGTTCTTC. Amino acids: CASSLAGADYNEQFF.

V gene TRBV9 combines with J gene TRBJ2-5, with D perhaps matching TRBD2 (7 bases). CDR3 length: 13 amino acids. The V gene's germline CDR1 is SGDLS and CDR2 YYNGEE. V was clipped by 7 bases and J by 1 base, with 11 bases between them. CDR3 bases: TGTGCCAGCGGGGGGGGGCCCCAAGAGACCCAGTACTTC. This codes for CASGGGPQETQYF.

The rearrangement uses TRBV7-9 and TRBJ2-2, with a tentative D call TRBD2 (6 bases). The CDR3 runs 14 residues. Germline V gene lookup returns CDR1 SEHNR and CDR2 FQNEAQ (reference sequence). The germline V and J ends were trimmed by 11 bases and 3 bases, with 16 bases remaining between them. CDR3 sequence: CAPRGGADTGELFF. In DNA, the CDR3 is TGTGCCCCCCGCGGCGGGGCGGACACCGGGGAGCTGTTTTTT.

The gene calls are TRBV9 and TRBJ1-2; 10 bases match TRBD1. The CDR3 is 14 amino acids. Germline V gene lookup returns CDR1 SGDLS and CDR2 YYNGEE. Trimming at V came to 3 bases and at J to 8 bases, leaving 7 bases not matched to a gene. The CDR3 sequence is CASSARDRGQGYTF. In DNA, the CDR3 is TGTGCCAGCAGCGCGCGGGACAGGGGACAAGGCTACACCTTC. Full variable domain (remainder filled in from reference TRBV9 and TRBJ1-2): DSGVTQTPKHLITATGQRVTLRCSPRSGDLSVYWYQQSLDQGLQFLIQYYNGEERAKGNILERFSAQQFPDLHSELNLSSLELGDSALYFCASSARDRGQGYTFGSGTRLTVV.

The chain uses TRBV6-5 and TRBJ2-7; 13 nucleotides line up with TRBD2. CDR1 is MNHEY and CDR2 is SVGAGI in the germline V gene. Trimming at V came to 4 bases and at J to 2 bases, leaving 5 bases not matched to a gene. The CDR3 has 16 residues. CDR3 amino acids: CASSFGLAGDPYEQYF. CDR3 bases: TGTGCCAGCAGTTTCGGACTAGCGGGAGATCCCTACGAGCAGTACTTC.

This rearrangement joins TRBV5-1 to TRBJ2-7; D gene uncertain. The CDR3 extends over 13 amino acids. Germline-derived CDR1 and CDR2 are SGHRS and YFSETQ. Trimming took 3 bases from V and 6 from J, leaving 13 bases between them. The CDR3 region has the DNA TGCGCCAGCAGCTCGGTCGAATCTGGCGAGCAGTACTTC. It translates to CASSSVESGEQYF.

There are a few counts of this clone. This chain connects TRBV4-3 to TRBJ2-3, with 12 bases fitting TRBD2. The CDR3 sequence is 18 residues long. J lost 1 base, V lost 0 bases, and 5 bases had no gene match. Germline V lookup: CDR1 LGHNA, CDR2 YSLEER. The DNA of the CDR3 is TGCGCCAGCAGCCAAGATTTCAGGACTAGCGGGGGCACAGATACGCAGTATTTT. Protein product: CASSQDFRTSGGTDTQYF.

The chain is built from TRBV5-1 and TRBJ2-7; TRBD2 matches 11 bases. Germline V lookup: CDR1 SGHRS, CDR2 YFSETQ. This CDR3 comprises 15 residues. Trimming cost V 3 bases and J 2 bases; bases outside gene matches: 4. For the CDR3, the DNA is TGCGCCAGCAGCTCGGGACTAGCGGATACCTACGAGCAGTACTTC. Translating it yields CASSSGLADTYEQYF.

This clone appeared a few times. This rearrangement joins TRBV19 to TRBJ2-7; D uncertain. The CDR3 length is 13 residues. V lost 6 bases and J 0 bases, leaving 9 bases between the germline ends. CDR1 and CDR2 from the germline V gene are LNHDA and SQIVND (reference sequence). CDR3 region: CASRSVSSYEQYF. In DNA, the CDR3 is TGTGCCAGTAGAAGCGTCAGCTCCTACGAGCAGTACTTC.

This clone has a handful of counts. V gene TRBV30 combines with J gene TRBJ2-1, with 8 bases lining up with TRBD2. Germline CDR1 and CDR2: GTSNPN and SVGIG (reference sequence). V was clipped by 1 base and J by 6 bases; unmatched bases: 5. This CDR3 is 14 amino acids long. The CDR3 sequence is CAWSGAGAFNEQFF. CDR3 bases: TGTGCCTGGAGTGGAGCGGGGGCCTTCAATGAGCAGTTCTTC. Together with reference TRBV30 and TRBJ2-1, the CDR3 gives the full variable domain: SQTIHQWPATLVQPVGSPLSLECTVEGTSNPNLYWYRQAAGRGLQLLFYSVGIGQISSEVPQNLSASRPQDRQFILSSKKLLLSDSGFYLCAWSGAGAFNEQFFGPGTRLTVL.

This clone was picked up a small number of times. The rearrangement joins TRBV18 to TRBJ1-2; 7 positions match TRBD1. V lost 4 bases to trimming and J lost 7 bases; unmatched junction nucleotides: 9. The CDR3 loop spans 14 amino acids. The germline gives CDR1 KGHSH, CDR2 LQKENI. The CDR3: CASSLPTDRAGYTF. CDR3 DNA sequence: TGTGCCAGCTCACTTCCTACCGACAGGGCTGGCTACACCTTC.

The chain joins TRBV5-1 to TRBJ2-5; the D is unclear. The CDR3 is 13 residues long. V lost 1 base to trimming and J lost 1 base, with 5 bases between them. Germline lookup yields CDR1 SGHRS and CDR2 YFSETQ. CDR3 loop: CASSLLGQETQYF. The CDR3 DNA reads as TGCGCCAGCAGCTTGCTAGGCCAAGAGACCCAGTACTTC.

This clone was observed a few times. The rearrangement joins TRBV5-1 to TRBJ1-1, with TRBD1 matching over 9 bases. Per germline, CDR1 SGHRS and CDR2 YFSETQ. The V and J ends lost 4 bases and 1 base, in that order; junction bases with no gene match: 2. The CDR3 runs to 14 residues. In nucleotides, the CDR3 is TGCGCCAGCAGCGGGACAGGGTCGAACACTGAAGCTTTCTTT. It is translated as CASSGTGSNTEAFF. Full variable domain (outside the CDR3, taken from reference TRBV5-1 and TRBJ1-1): KAGVTQTPRYLIKTRGQQVTLSCSPISGHRSVSWYQQTPGQGLQFLFEYFSETQRNKGNFPGRFSGRQFSNSRSEMNVSTLELGDSALYLCASSGTGSNTEAFFGQGTRLTVV.

V and J are TRBV7-2 and TRBJ2-5; D may be TRBD1 (7 bases). Germline V gene data show CDR1 as SGHTA and CDR2 as FQGNSA. The V and J ends lost 5 bases and 1 base respectively, with 17 bases between them. This CDR3 has 16 amino acids. DNA of the CDR3: TGTGCCAGCAGCCCAAACCAGGGGGGAGTCCAAGAGACCCAGTACTTC. Protein product: CASSPNQGGVQETQYF.

This clone came up a few times. The V call is TRBV5-4, the J call TRBJ2-2; 7 nucleotides match TRBD1. Germline V gives CDR1 SGHNT, CDR2 YYREEE (reference sequence). Trimming cost V 1 base and J 6 bases; bases outside gene matches: 6. The CDR3 runs 15 residues. The CDR3, as DNA: TGTGCCAGCAGCTTGCCCAGGGGGATCGCCGGGGAGCTGTTTTTT. The encoded protein is CASSLPRGIAGELFF.

This clone was detected a few times. V and J are TRBV30 and TRBJ1-2, with 7 nucleotides matching TRBD1. The germline V gene encodes CDR1 GTSNPN and CDR2 SVGIG (reference sequence). The junction had 6 bases not matched to a gene; V was cut back by 3 bases and J by 5 bases. The CDR3 is 13 residues long. The CDR3 reads CAWREQGTYGYTF. The CDR3 bases are TGTGCCTGGAGGGAACAGGGGACTTATGGCTACACCTTC.

Only a few counts were recorded for this clone. Here the CDR3 reads CASSLGQTLNTEAFF. The CDR3 DNA reads TGCGCCAGCAGCTTGGGACAGACCCTGAACACTGAAGCTTTCTTT. The chain combines TRBV5-1 with TRBJ1-1, with a possible D match to TRBD1 (5 bases). Germline values: CDR1 SGHRS, CDR2 YFSETQ. The CDR3 runs 15 residues. The V and J ends lost 0 bases and 0 bases respectively, with 9 bases between them. Based on the CDR3 plus reference TRBV5-1 and TRBJ1-1, the full variable domain is KAGVTQTPRYLIKTRGQQVTLSCSPISGHRSVSWYQQTPGQGLQFLFEYFSETQRNKGNFPGRFSGRQFSNSRSEMNVSTLELGDSALYLCASSLGQTLNTEAFFGQGTRLTVV.

The chain carries TRBV7-2 and TRBJ1-5; D is perhaps TRBD1 (6 bases). V was clipped by 4 bases and J by 2 bases, with 9 bases between them. The germline V gene has CDR1 SGHTA and CDR2 FQGNSA. The CDR3 loop spans 14 amino acids. The CDR3 is CASSSDRRNQPQHF. CDR3 nucleotide sequence: TGTGCCAGCAGCTCTGACAGGCGCAATCAGCCCCAGCATTTT.

The chain is built from TRBV29-1 and TRBJ2-5; weak D call: TRBD2 (6 bases). Germline V lookup: CDR1 SQVTM, CDR2 ANQGSEA. V lost 8 bases and J 1 base, leaving 11 bases between the germline ends. The CDR3 sequence is 12 residues long. CDR3: CSSLGGQETQYF. CDR3 coding DNA: TGCAGCTCACTGGGGGGCCAAGAGACCCAGTACTTC.

This clone has only one observation. This chain uses TRBV11-2 with TRBJ2-1; D is uncertain. Trimming shortened V by 1 base and J by 10 bases, and 11 bases separated the two germline ends. The CDR3 consists of 13 residues. Germline-derived CDR1 and CDR2 are SGHAT and FQNNGV. CDR3 in DNA: TGTGCCAGCAGCTTAGTCGGTTCGATAGAGCAGTTCTTC. As protein: CASSLVGSIEQFF.

V usage is TRBV27 and J usage is TRBJ2-7, with D hard to call. The germline CDR1 and CDR2 sequences are MNHEY and SMNVEV (reference sequence). V dropped 6 bases and J dropped 4 bases, with 16 bases sitting between them. The CDR3 consists of 14 residues. The CDR3 region is CASSRKTSSYEQYF. The CDR3 DNA sequence: TGTGCCAGCAGCCGGAAGACATCATCTTACGAGCAGTACTTC.

The rearrangement links TRBV30 to TRBJ1-5, with 8 bases identical to TRBD1. The CDR3 contains 13 residues. Germline CDR1 GTSNPN, CDR2 SVGIG (reference sequence). With 1 base clipped from V and 6 bases from J, the junction kept 2 bases outside the gene matches. The CDR3 here is CAWSGQGTQPQHF. CDR3 coding DNA: TGTGCCTGGAGTGGACAGGGGACTCAGCCCCAGCATTTT.

The V gene is TRBV19, the J gene TRBJ2-1, with D perhaps TRBD2 (6 bases). CDR1 is LNHDA and CDR2 is SQIVND in the germline V gene (reference sequence). The CDR3 extends over 17 amino acids. The V and J ends lost 3 bases and 8 bases respectively, with 23 bases between them. CDR3 DNA: TGTGCCAGTAGTATGAGTCCGGTTGTGGCTAGCGTCGATGAGCAGTTCTTC. Protein sequence: CASSMSPVVASVDEQFF.

The J gene is TRBJ2-1, the V gene TRBV6-1; D is possibly TRBD1 (5 bases). Trimming removed 8 bases at V and 5 bases at J, with 16 bases between. Germline V gives CDR1 MNHNS, CDR2 SASEGT. This CDR3 has 14 amino acids. CDR3 amino acids: CASFRLDSNNEQFF. Here the CDR3 DNA reads TGTGCCAGCTTCCGACTTGACAGCAACAATGAGCAGTTCTTC.

The chain recombines TRBV28 with TRBJ2-7; D is perhaps TRBD2 (7 bases). The CDR3 contains 15 residues. Trimming took off 5 bases at V and 6 bases at J, with 20 bases between the two ends. Per germline, CDR1 MDHEN and CDR2 SYDVKM. The CDR3 sequence is CASSRPGGRGGEQYF. The CDR3 DNA is TGTGCCAGCAGTCGCCCCGGGGGGCGAGGCGGCGAGCAGTACTTC. The whole variable domain, filled in from reference TRBV28 and TRBJ2-7, reads DVKVTQSSRYLVKRTGEKVFLECVQDMDHENMFWYRQDPGLGLRLIYFSYDVKMKEKGDIPEGYSVSREKKERFSLILESASTNQTSMYLCASSRPGGRGGEQYFGPGTRLTVT.

CDR3 sequence reads: CASSPAGDTYGYTF. CDR3 bases: TGTGCCAGCTCACCGGCAGGGGATACCTATGGCTACACCTTC. V and J are TRBV18 and TRBJ1-2, with D maybe TRBD1 (6 bases). Germline V gene lookup returns CDR1 KGHSH and CDR2 LQKENI. This CDR3 is 14 amino acids long. Trimming stripped 3 bases from V and 4 bases from J, with 12 bases between. The whole variable domain, filled in from reference TRBV18 and TRBJ1-2, reads NAGVMQNPRHLVRRRGQEARLRCSPMKGHSHVYWYRQLPEEGLKFMVYLQKENIIDESGMPKERFSAEFPKEGPSILRIQQVVRGDSAAYFCASSPAGDTYGYTFGSGTRLTVV.